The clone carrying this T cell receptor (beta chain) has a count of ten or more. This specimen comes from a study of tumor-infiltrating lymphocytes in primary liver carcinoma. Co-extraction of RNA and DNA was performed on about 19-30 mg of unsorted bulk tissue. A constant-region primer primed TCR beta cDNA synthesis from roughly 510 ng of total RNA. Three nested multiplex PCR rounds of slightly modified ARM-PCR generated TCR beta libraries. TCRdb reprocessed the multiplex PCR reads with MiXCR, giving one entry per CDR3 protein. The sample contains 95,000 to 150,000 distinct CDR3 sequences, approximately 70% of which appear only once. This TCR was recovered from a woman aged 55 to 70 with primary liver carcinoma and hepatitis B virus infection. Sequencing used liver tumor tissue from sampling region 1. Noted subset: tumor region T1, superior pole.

CDR3 in DNA: TGTGCCAGCAGCCGATCCTTTGGGCGGGCTAGCTCCTACGAGCAGTACTTC. Translated, it gives CASSRSFGRASSYEQYF. V is TRBV11-1 and J is TRBJ2-7; possible D gene TRBD2, 5 bases. Germline loops: CDR1 SGHAT, CDR2 FQDESV (reference sequence). CDR3 length: 17 amino acids. The V and J ends lost 5 bases and 0 bases respectively, with 20 bases between them.